The 23 T cell receptor beta chains below were found in one sample sequenced in a study of glioma-infiltrating T cells. TCR alpha and beta CDR3 regions were amplified from RNA using iRepertoire nested multiplex PCR. TCRdb redid the calling of the multiplex PCR reads with MiXCR, one entry per CDR3 protein. The table has approximately 120,000 distinct CDR3 sequences, approximately 25% seen once; the top ten hold around 15%. The sample comprised glioma tissue, nonneoplastic brain tissue, or PBMCs (not recorded which). The receptors stem from a human donor with low-grade glioma or glioblastoma, undergoing nonglioma brain surgery, or in good health (not recorded which).

About this clonotype: A much larger clone lies one base from this, so it may be a read error. The CDR3 does not end in the conserved phenylalanine or tryptophan, so this is likely a read error. V gene TRBV5-1 combines with J gene TRBJ1-1; possible D gene TRBD1, 5 bases. Germline CDR1 is SGHRS and CDR2 is YFSETQ. V was pared by 0 bases and J by 0 bases, with 12 bases between. The CDR3 covers 16 residues. The DNA of the CDR3 is TGCGCCAGCAGCTTGGGCGTTGGGGGACTGAACACTGAAGCTTTCCTT. It encodes CASSLGVGGLNTEAFL.

With regard to this clonotype: With a much larger clone just one base away, this may be a read error. The chain combines TRBV18 with TRBJ2-7; maybe TRBD1 (6 bases). The CDR3 covers 14 residues. Germline CDR1 is KGHSH and CDR2 is LQKENI. The CDR3 nucleotides are TGTGCCATCTCACCACAGGGTTTGGTCTACGAGCAGTACTTC. It translates to CAISPQGLVYEQYF. Using reference TRBV18 and TRBJ2-7 for the parts outside the CDR3, the full variable domain is NAGVMQNPRHLVRRRGQEARLRCSPMKGHSHVYWYRQLPEEGLKFMVYLQKENIIDESGMPKERFSAEFPKEGPSILRIQQVVRGDSAAYFCAISPQGLVYEQYFGPGTRLTVT.

This clonotype has at least ten counts. CDR3 sequence: CASSQDGTELYEQYF. The CDR3 coding sequence is TGTGCCAGCAGCCAAGACGGGACAGAACTCTACGAGCAGTACTTC. The gene calls are TRBV4-2 and TRBJ2-7; 7 bases are a match to TRBD1. CDR3 size: 15 residues. The V segment lost 0 bases and the J segment 3 bases; nucleotides outside the gene matches: 5. The V gene's germline CDR1 is LGHNA and CDR2 YNFKEQ.

This clonotype was picked up many times. This chain joins TRBV24-1 and TRBJ1-5; 8 bases match TRBD1. Trimming took 6 bases from V and 4 from J; bases not matched to a gene: 4. From germline, CDR1 is KGHDR and CDR2 SFDVKD. The CDR3 totals 14 residues. The CDR3 DNA follows: TGTGCCACCAGTCAGACAGGGGTAAATCAGCCCCAGCATTTT. Encoded protein: CATSQTGVNQPQHF.

This clonotype showed up just once. The junction differs from germline at one of its ends, possibly a read error. V is TRBV12-3 or TRBV12-4 and J is TRBJ2-7; 7 bases map to TRBD1. The CDR3 spans 15 residues. CDR3 nucleotides: TGTGCCGGCAGTTTTGAGACAGGGATCTCCTACGAGCAGTACTTC. Its translation: CAGSFETGISYEQYF.

The sample holds one count of this clonotype. This may be a read error, as it is one base from a much larger clone. The chain combines TRBV19 with TRBJ2-1, with D maybe TRBD2 (5 bases). V was trimmed by 7 bases and J by 7 bases, leaving 14 bases between them. The CDR3 runs 13 residues. Germline assignment: CDR1 LNHDA and CDR2 SQIVND (reference sequence). CDR3 residues: CASKSRGSNEQFF. Here the CDR3 DNA reads TGTGCCAGTAAGTCTAGAGGGAGTAATGAGCAGTTCTTC.

The chain couples TRBV19 to TRBJ2-5; D may be TRBD2 (6 bases). CDR1 is LNHDA and CDR2 is SQIVND in the germline V gene (reference sequence). The CDR3 sequence is 14 residues long. Between the trimmed V and J ends, which lost 6 bases and 2 bases, there was a span of 13 bases. Here the CDR3 reads CASSPLGRQETQYF. CDR3 bases: TGTGCCAGTAGCCCGTTAGGGAGGCAAGAGACCCAGTACTTC.

The table lists this clonotype with many counts. The chain uses TRBV7-8 and TRBJ1-5, with 7 bases matching TRBD1. Germline assignment: CDR1 SGHVS and CDR2 FQNEAQ. This CDR3 is 15 amino acids long. The V and J ends lost 3 bases and 6 bases, in that order; junction bases with no gene match: 8. The CDR3 protein is CASSFGGGAGQPQHF. The CDR3 nucleotides are TGTGCCAGCAGCTTTGGAGGGGGCGCGGGTCAGCCCCAGCATTTT. Full variable domain (remainder filled in from reference TRBV7-8 and TRBJ1-5): GAGVSQSPRYKVAKRGQDVALRCDPISGHVSLFWYQQALGQGPEFLTYFQNEAQLDKSGLPSDRFFAERPEGSVSTLKIQRTQQEDSAVYLCASSFGGGAGQPQHFGDGTRLSIL.

Details on this clonotype: Given the absence of the conserved phenylalanine or tryptophan at the CDR3 end, a read error is likely. The DNA is omitted, as the CDR3 cannot be located on it reliably, and the CDR3 follows TCRdb's listing. The chain carries TRBV25-1 and TRBJ1-5; the tabulated D call, TRBD1, remains unverified against the DNA. The CDR3 has 14 residues if both end residues are counted. CDR1 and CDR2 from the germline V gene are MGHDK and SYGVNS. The CDR3 is CASSGQGANQPKHS.

A note on this clonotype: Since a much larger clone is just one base distant, this may be a read error. This chain joins TRBV7-2 and TRBJ2-1; a possible D gene is TRBD1 (5 bases). The CDR3 runs 16 residues. CDR1 is SGHTA, CDR2 FQGNSA, per germline. The CDR3 here is CASRFTSTAAYNEQFF. CDR3 coding DNA: TGTGCCAGCCGCTTTACCTCGACAGCCGCCTACAATGAGCAGTTCTTC.

The gene calls are TRBV30 and TRBJ2-2; 9 positions match TRBD1. Germline V gene sequence: CDR1 GTSNPN, CDR2 SVGIG (reference sequence). This CDR3 contains 14 residues. V shed 4 bases and J 4 bases; nucleotides not matched to a gene: 4. Here the CDR3 DNA reads TGTGCCTGGAACCCGACAGGGGGCACCGGGGAGCTGTTTTTT. Protein sequence: CAWNPTGGTGELFF.

This clonotype turned up a few times. The genes are TRBV6-1 and TRBJ2-5; 7 bases line up with TRBD1. The CDR3 is 15 residues long. Germline V lookup: CDR1 MNHNS, CDR2 SASEGT. After removal of 4 bases from V and 1 base from J, the junction contained 6 bases not matched to a gene. The CDR3 region has the DNA TGTGCCAGCAGTGTATCCACAGGGGCCCAAGAGACCCAGTACTTC. Its protein product is CASSVSTGAQETQYF.

In its sample, this clonotype was seen once. A junction boundary mismatches the germline segment, possibly from a read error. The chain joins TRBV7-9 to TRBJ1-3; D unresolved. The germline gives CDR1 SEHNR, CDR2 FQNEAQ (reference sequence). The CDR3 sequence is 14 residues long. CDR3 sequence reads: CASSLDAAGNTTYF. The CDR3 nucleotides read TGTGCCAGCAGCTTGGATGCCGCTGGAAACACCACATATTTT.

The chain carries TRBV18 and TRBJ2-1; D is perhaps TRBD1 (6 bases). Germline lookup yields CDR1 KGHSH and CDR2 LQKENI. Trimming stripped 1 base from V and 7 bases from J, with 14 bases between. The CDR3 sequence is 15 residues long. Here the CDR3 DNA reads TGTGCCAGCTCACCACAAAGTACTAGGGGGAATGAGCAGTTCTTC. Amino acid sequence: CASSPQSTRGNEQFF.

This clonotype has at least ten counts. The V gene is TRBV14, the J gene TRBJ2-2; no definite D call. Germline V gives CDR1 SGHDN, CDR2 FVKESK. The CDR3 has 13 amino acids. The germline V and J ends were trimmed by 8 bases and 0 bases, with 7 bases remaining between them. The CDR3 spells CASRPSNTGELFF. The CDR3 bases are TGTGCCAGCCGCCCCTCGAACACCGGGGAGCTGTTTTTT.

This clonotype was detected many times. The gene calls are TRBV4-1 and TRBJ2-3, with D possibly matching TRBD1 (5 bases). Germline V gene sequence: CDR1 MGHRA, CDR2 YSYEKL. The CDR3 is 13 amino acids. Deletions cut 4 bases from V and 4 bases from J, with 9 bases between. The CDR3 here is CASSLLTADTQYF. CDR3 DNA: TGCGCCAGCAGCCTTTTGACAGCAGATACGCAGTATTTT.

This clonotype was found many times. The rearrangement links TRBV7-9 to TRBJ2-3, with 8 bases aligning to TRBD1. Germline trimming cut 4 bases from V and 4 bases from J; bases unmatched to any gene: 10. CDR3 size: 16 residues. Germline values: CDR1 SEHNR, CDR2 FQNEAQ (reference sequence). CDR3 sequence (DNA): TGTGCCAGCAGCTCCCACAGGGGGTTCGGCGCAGATACGCAGTATTTT. Translation: CASSSHRGFGADTQYF.

This clonotype was picked up a small number of times. This chain joins TRBV19 and TRBJ2-3; 7 positions agree with TRBD2. J lost 2 bases, V lost 7 bases, and 9 bases had no gene match. CDR1 and CDR2 from the germline V gene are LNHDA and SQIVND (reference sequence). This CDR3 contains 15 residues. CDR3 nucleotides: TGTGCCAGTATGATAGGCGGGAGAGTCACAGATACGCAGTATTTT. This codes for CASMIGGRVTDTQYF. Full variable domain (outside the CDR3, taken from reference TRBV19 and TRBJ2-3): DGGITQSPKYLFRKEGQNVTLSCEQNLNHDAMYWYRQDPGQGLRLIYYSQIVNDFQKGDIAEGYSVSREKKESFPLTVTSAQKNPTAFYLCASMIGGRVTDTQYFGPGTRLTVL.

This clonotype was seen ten or more times. The chain joins TRBV24-1 to TRBJ2-5; 9 bases align to TRBD2. Germline-derived CDR1 and CDR2 are KGHDR and SFDVKD. The CDR3 extends over 14 amino acids. Losses at the gene ends were 9 bases for V and 4 bases for J; bases not matched to a gene: 8. The CDR3 sequence: CATGSGTSRETQYF. As DNA, the CDR3 is TGTGCCACCGGGAGTGGGACTAGCCGAGAGACCCAGTACTTC.

V and J are TRBV30 and TRBJ2-2; no reliable D call. The CDR3 covers 13 residues. From germline, CDR1 is GTSNPN and CDR2 SVGIG (reference sequence). Trimming cost V 3 bases and J 6 bases, with 11 bases left between them. CDR3 coding DNA: TGTGCCTGGAGGAACCTATTCGCCGGGGAGCTGTTTTTT. It translates to CAWRNLFAGELFF.

The sample holds many counts of this clonotype. V and J are TRBV25-1 and TRBJ1-6; no clear D. The CDR3 extends over 14 amino acids. V was clipped by 5 bases and J by 3 bases, with 8 bases between them. Germline V lookup: CDR1 MGHDK, CDR2 SYGVNS. The CDR3 DNA follows: TGTGCCAGCAGTATAAAAATCTATAATTCACCCCTCCACTTT. Translating gives CASSIKIYNSPLHF.

This clonotype has a count of ten or more. The CDR3: CASSEDGSTDTQYF. In DNA form, the CDR3 reads TGTGCCAGCAGTGAGGACGGTAGCACAGATACGCAGTATTTT. The rearrangement links TRBV6-4 to TRBJ2-3, with D unresolved. Germline CDR1 and CDR2: MRHNA and SNTAGT. The V end lost 3 bases, the J end lost 0 bases, and 7 bases lay between the germline ends. The CDR3 has 14 amino acids.

This clonotype was observed a single time. Germline is not matched at one junction end, which may reflect a read error. The chain carries TRBV29-1 and TRBJ1-1, with D tentatively TRBD1 (5 bases). Germline-derived CDR1 and CDR2 are SQVTM and ANQGSEA. The CDR3 extends over 14 amino acids. The CDR3 DNA reads TGCAGCGTTGAAAGGGGAGGGCTATCCACTGAAACTTTCTTT. Protein product: CSVERGGLSTETFF.